This TCR beta chain was sequenced for a study of T cell repertoires in aging, cancer and after chemotherapy. A mixed TRB-A/B primer pool amplified rearranged TRB by multiplex touch-down PCR. One entry per CDR3 protein results from TCRdb running MiXCR on the multiplex PCR reads. The sample consists of 3,000 to 3,500 distinct CDR3 sequences, around 50% of them appearing once. Details on this clonotype: What it recognizes is unknown.

TCR beta rearrangements were amplified from peripheral blood genomic DNA. Study observations and caveats: Rebound thymic output was suggested by rising median generation probability during chemotherapy in each cancer cohort. Immunological memory after chemotherapy cannot be judged from the repertoire data.

The CDR3 consists of 16 residues. The ends were cut back, 3 bases at V and 3 bases at J, with 15 bases in the middle. Germline V gene data show CDR1 as KGHSH and CDR2 as LQKENI. This chain connects TRBV18 to TRBJ2-1; D ambiguous. Sequences were obtained from blood. The clonotype comes from a human donor with a blood cancer. CDR3 region: CASSPSLGHDYNEQFF. The CDR3 DNA reads as TGTGCCAGCTCACCGAGTTTAGGTCATGACTACAATGAGCAGTTCTTC.